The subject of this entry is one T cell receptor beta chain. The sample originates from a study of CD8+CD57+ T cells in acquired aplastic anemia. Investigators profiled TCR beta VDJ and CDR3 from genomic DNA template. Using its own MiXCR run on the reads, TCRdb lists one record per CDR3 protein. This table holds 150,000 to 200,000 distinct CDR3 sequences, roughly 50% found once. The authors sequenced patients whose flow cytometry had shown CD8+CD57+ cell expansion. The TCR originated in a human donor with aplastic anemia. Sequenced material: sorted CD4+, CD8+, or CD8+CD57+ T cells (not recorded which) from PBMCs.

The DNA of the CDR3 is TGTGCCACCTTCCCACTAATAGGGGGAACTGAAGCTTTCTTT. This codes for CATFPLIGGTEAFF. The chain couples TRBV2 to TRBJ1-1, with a possible D match to TRBD1 (6 bases). The germline CDR1 and CDR2 sequences are SNHLY and FYNNEI. V gave up 10 bases and J gave up 5 bases, with 20 bases separating them. The CDR3 spans 14 residues.